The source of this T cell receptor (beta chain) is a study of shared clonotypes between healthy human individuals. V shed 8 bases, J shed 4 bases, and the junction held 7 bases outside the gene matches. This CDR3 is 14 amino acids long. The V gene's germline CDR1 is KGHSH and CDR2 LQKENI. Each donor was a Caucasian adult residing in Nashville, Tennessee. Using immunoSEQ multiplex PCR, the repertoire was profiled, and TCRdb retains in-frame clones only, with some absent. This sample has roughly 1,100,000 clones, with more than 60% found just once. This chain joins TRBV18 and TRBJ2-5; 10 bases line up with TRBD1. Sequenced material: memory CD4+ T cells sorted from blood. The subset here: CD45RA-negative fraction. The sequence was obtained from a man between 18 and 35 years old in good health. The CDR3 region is CASTGQGNRETQYF. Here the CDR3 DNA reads TGTGCCAGCACGGGACAGGGGAATAGAGAGACCCAGTACTTC.